Listed here is a single T cell receptor (beta chain). The antigen remains undetermined. This record belongs to a study of Ad26.COV2.S vaccination and SARS-CoV-2 variants. Regarding the study as a whole: Vaccinees displayed broader spike-specific TCR repertoires than placebo recipients. Recipients of either vaccine or placebo displayed similar breadth of non-spike TCRs.

V trimming: 1 base; J trimming: 0 bases; junction bases outside the gene matches: 11. This CDR3 has 18 residues. Per the germline V gene, CDR1 is SGHRS and CDR2 is YFSETQ. Treatment meaning: about 20 received Ad26.COV2.S at low or high dose, single or two shots; 5 received placebo; per-sample allocation not given. Sampling took place 63 days after the first vaccine or placebo injection. Here immunoSEQ multiplex PCR was the method, and the copy in TCRdb shows in-frame clones only, minus some. Seen here are some 420,000 clones, around nine tenths observed once, and the top ten hold roughly 4%. The chain joins TRBV5-1 to TRBJ1-2; 8 bases align to TRBD1. The source was peripheral blood, collected in a trial of Ad26.COV2.S vaccine versus placebo. The clonotype was recovered from a person aged 18 to 59 who received the Ad26.COV2.S COVID-19 vaccine or a placebo. The DNA of the CDR3 is TGCGCCAGCAGCTTGAGATCACGGGGACAGGAGACTAACTATGGCTACACCTTC. This encodes CASSLRSRGQETNYGYTF.